This TCR beta chain was identified during a study of shared clonotypes between healthy human individuals. The authors distributed each subset's genomic DNA evenly over several immunoSEQ plates. The protocol was immunoSEQ multiplex PCR, while the TCRdb copy is restricted to in-frame clones and leaves out a portion. Of around 750,000 clones in the sample, approximately 74% were seen once. This CDR3 spans 17 amino acids. J lost 6 bases, V lost 4 bases, and 13 bases had no gene match. From germline, CDR1 is SGHRS and CDR2 YFSETQ. Sequenced input: memory CD4+ T cells sorted from blood. As to subset: CD45RA-negative fraction. This receptor was taken from a young woman in good health. The genes are TRBV5-1 and TRBJ2-1; 10 bases agree with TRBD2. The CDR3 nucleotides read TGCGCCAGCAGCACCTCCGTCGCTAGCGGGAGCCGCAATGAGCAGTTCTTC. It yields the protein CASSTSVASGSRNEQFF.